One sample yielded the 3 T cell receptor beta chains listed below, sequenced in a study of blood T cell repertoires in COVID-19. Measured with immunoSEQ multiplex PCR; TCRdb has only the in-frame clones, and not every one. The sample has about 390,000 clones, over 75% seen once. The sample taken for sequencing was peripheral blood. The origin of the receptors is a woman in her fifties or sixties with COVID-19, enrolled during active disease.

The CDR3 region is CAISRDRTTNEKLFF. CDR3 nucleotides: TGTGCCATCAGCCGGGACAGAACAACTAATGAAAAACTGTTTTTT. The chain employs TRBV10-3 and TRBJ1-4, with 7 nucleotides matching TRBD1. CDR1 and CDR2 from the germline V gene are ENHRY and SYGVKD. The CDR3 spans 15 residues. V lost 6 bases and J lost 0; bases outside the gene matches: 4.

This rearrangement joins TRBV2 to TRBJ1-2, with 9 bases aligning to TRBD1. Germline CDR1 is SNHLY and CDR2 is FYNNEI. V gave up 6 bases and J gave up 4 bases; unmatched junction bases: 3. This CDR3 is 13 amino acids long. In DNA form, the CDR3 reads TGTGCCAGCAGAGGACAGGGGATCTATGGCTACACCTTC. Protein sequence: CASRGQGIYGYTF. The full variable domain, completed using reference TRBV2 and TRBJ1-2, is EPEVTQTPSHQVTQMGQEVILRCVPISNHLYFYWYRQILGQKVEFLVSFYNNEISEKSEIFDDQFSVERPDGSNFTLKIRSTKLEDSAMYFCASRGQGIYGYTFGSGTRLTVV.

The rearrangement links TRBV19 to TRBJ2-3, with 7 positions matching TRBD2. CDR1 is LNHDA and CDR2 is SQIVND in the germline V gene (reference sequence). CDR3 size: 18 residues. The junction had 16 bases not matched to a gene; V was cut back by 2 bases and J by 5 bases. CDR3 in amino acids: CASSIQPGLTHLGDTQYF. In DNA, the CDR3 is TGTGCCAGTAGTATACAACCGGGACTAACCCATTTGGGAGATACGCAGTATTTT.